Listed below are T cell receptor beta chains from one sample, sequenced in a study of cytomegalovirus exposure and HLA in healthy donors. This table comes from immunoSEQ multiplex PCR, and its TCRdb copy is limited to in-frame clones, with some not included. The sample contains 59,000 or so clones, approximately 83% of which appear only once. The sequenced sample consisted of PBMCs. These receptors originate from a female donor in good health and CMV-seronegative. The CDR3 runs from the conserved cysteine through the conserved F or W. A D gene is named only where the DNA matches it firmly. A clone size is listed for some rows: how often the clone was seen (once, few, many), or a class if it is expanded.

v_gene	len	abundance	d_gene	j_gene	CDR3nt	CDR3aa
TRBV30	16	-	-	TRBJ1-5	TGTGCCTGGAGTGTAAAAATCTTGGGGCCCAATCAGCCCCAGCATTTT	CAWSVKILGPNQPQHF
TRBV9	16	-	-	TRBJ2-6	TGTGCCAGCAGCGAGGTCAAGGGGGCTGGGGCCAACGTCCTGACTTTC	CASSEVKGAGANVLTF
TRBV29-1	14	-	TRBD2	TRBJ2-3	TGCAGCGTTCCAGCGGGGGCCCGGGCAGATACGCAGTATTTT	CSVPAGARADTQYF
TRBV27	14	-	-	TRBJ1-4	TGTGCCAGCAGGAGGGCTATGGCTAATGAAAAACTGTTTTTT	CASRRAMANEKLFF
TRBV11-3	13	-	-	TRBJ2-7	TGTGCCAGCAGCTTCGGGGTTGGGGACGAGCAGTACTTC	CASSFGVGDEQYF
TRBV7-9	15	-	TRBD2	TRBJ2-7	TGTGCCAGCAGCCCGGGAGGGATGGCCTCCTACGAGCAGTACTTC	CASSPGGMASYEQYF
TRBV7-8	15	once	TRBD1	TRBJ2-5	TGTGCCAGCAGGCAAGGACAGGGGGGTCTGTGGGAGCAGTACTTC	CASRQGQGGLWEQYF
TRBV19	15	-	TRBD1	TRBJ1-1	TGTGCCAGTAGGAATGACAGGGGGCGAAACACTGAAGCTTTCTTT	CASRNDRGRNTEAFF
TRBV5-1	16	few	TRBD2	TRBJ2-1	TGCGCCAGCAGCCGGGGGGGCGGAACGTCCTACAATGAGCAGTTCTTC	CASSRGGGTSYNEQFF
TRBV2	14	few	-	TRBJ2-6	TGTGCCAGCAGTGCAGTATCTGGGGCCAACGTCCTGACTTTC	CASSAVSGANVLTF
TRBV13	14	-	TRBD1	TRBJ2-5	TGTGCCAGCAGCTTAGTAGGGGGCAAAGAGACCCAGTACTTC	CASSLVGGKETQYF
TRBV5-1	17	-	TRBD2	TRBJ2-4	TGCGCCAGCAGCTTGGCCGGGGGGGCGATTGCCAAAAACATTCAGTACTTC	CASSLAGGAIAKNIQYF
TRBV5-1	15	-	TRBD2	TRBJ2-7	TGCGCCAGCAGCTTGACTAGCGGGAGTTTCTACGAGCAGTACTTC	CASSLTSGSFYEQYF
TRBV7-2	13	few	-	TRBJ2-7	TGTGCCAGCAGCTTCGGGGGATCCTACGAGCAGTACTTC	CASSFGGSYEQYF
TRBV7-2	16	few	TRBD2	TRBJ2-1	TGTGCCAGCAGTTTGCTATCGGGACTAGCGGGAAAGGAGCAGTTCTTC	CASSLLSGLAGKEQFF
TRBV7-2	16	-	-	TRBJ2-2	TGTGCCAGCAGCTTAGTAATAGCGGCGAACACCGGGGAGCTGTTTTTT	CASSLVIAANTGELFF
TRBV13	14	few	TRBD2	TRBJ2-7	TGTGCCAGCAGCTTTTCTCTAGCGGTCTACGAGCAGTACTTC	CASSFSLAVYEQYF
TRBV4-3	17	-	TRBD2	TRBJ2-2	TGCGCCAGCAGCCAAGAAGTAAGGACTAGCGGGGTCGGGGAGCTGTTTTTT	CASSQEVRTSGVGELFF
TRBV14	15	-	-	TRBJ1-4	TGTGCCAGCAGCCAAGATCCCGCAGGGATTGAAAAACTGTTTTTT	CASSQDPAGIEKLFF
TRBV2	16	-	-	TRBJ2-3	TGTGCCAGCAGACGGGGTTCCGAGACAGGACGAGATACGCAGTATTTT	CASRRGSETGRDTQYF
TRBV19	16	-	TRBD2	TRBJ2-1	TGTGCCAGTAGTTTTGGACTAGCGGGAGTGGTCAGGGAGCAGTTCTTC	CASSFGLAGVVREQFF
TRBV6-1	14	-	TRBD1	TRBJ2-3	TGTGCCAGCAGTGTAGGGGGCTGCACAGATACGCAGTATTTT	CASSVGGCTDTQYF
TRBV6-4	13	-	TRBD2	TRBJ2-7	TGTGCCAGCAGTGAGGTCGCGGGGGGCGAGCAGTACTTC	CASSEVAGGEQYF
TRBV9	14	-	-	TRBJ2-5	TGTGCCAGCAGCGTAGGCCAGGGGAGAGAGACCCAGTACTTC	CASSVGQGRETQYF
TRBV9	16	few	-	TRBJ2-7	TGTGCCAGCACCCCGGGGGGCGGCTACAAAGGCGACGAGCAGTACTTC	CASTPGGGYKGDEQYF
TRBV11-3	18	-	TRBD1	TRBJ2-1	TGTGCCAGCAGCTTAGATCAAGGGGGCTCTAGCTCCTACAATGAGCAGTTCTTC	CASSLDQGGSSSYNEQFF
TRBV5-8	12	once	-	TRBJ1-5	TGTGCCAGCAGTACACAGGGAGAGCCCCAGCATTTC	CASSTQGEPQHF
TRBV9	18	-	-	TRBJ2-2	TGTGCCAGCAGCGTAACCTCAGGGCCCCCGGCGCACACCGGGGAGCTGTTTTTT	CASSVTSGPPAHTGELFF
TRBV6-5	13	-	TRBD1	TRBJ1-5	TGTGCCAGCAATGCAGGGGGCGGTCAGCCCCAGCATTTT	CASNAGGGQPQHF
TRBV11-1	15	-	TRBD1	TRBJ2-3	TGTGCCAGCAGCATAAATCGGGACAGTACAGATACGCAGTATTTT	CASSINRDSTDTQYF
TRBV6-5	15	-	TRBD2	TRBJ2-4	TGTGCCAGTGGGGAGGGCCCGGGGGGCAAAAACATTCAGTACTTC	CASGEGPGGKNIQYF